This T cell receptor (beta chain) emerged from a study of identifying expanded T cells in peripheral blood. Points from the study as a whole: Differentially abundant clones: 0.95 to 1.5 between replicates, 16.4 at around 14 days, around 20 at four.

Healthy donors had no documented immune events, such as infections, while sampled. Note on this clone: Its antigen is unidentified.

Per the germline V gene, CDR1 is LNHDA and CDR2 is SQIVND (reference sequence). Unmatched junction bases numbered 10, after V lost 5 bases and J lost 4 bases. CDR3 size: 15 residues. Assay: immunoSEQ multiplex PCR; the TCRdb copy retains only in-frame clones and omits some. The sample yields 90,000 to 110,000 clones, about 88% seen once. This chain connects TRBV19 to TRBJ2-5, with 7 bases lining up with TRBD1. Sequencing input: blood. The TCR was taken from a person aged 18-70 years in good health. The CDR3 reads CASSPRTQGVETQYF. CDR3 in DNA: TGTGCCAGTAGTCCAAGAACGCAGGGGGTAGAGACCCAGTACTTC.